What follows are 29 T cell receptor beta chains derived from one specimen sequenced in a study of blood T cell repertoires in COVID-19. Sequenced by immunoSEQ multiplex PCR; TCRdb stores in-frame clones only, minus some. Here the sample spans some 230,000 clones, about 88% being singletons. Sequencing input: peripheral blood. The receptors were sampled from a woman in her forties or fifties with COVID-19, enrolled during active disease.

The V gene is TRBV21-1, the J gene TRBJ2-5; TRBD2 is the table's D call and was not checked against the DNA. TRBV21-1 is annotated as a pseudogene. This CDR3 is 19 amino acids long. The CDR3: CASSKDVRAGGESWETQYF. The CDR3 nucleotides read TGTGCCAGCAGCAAAGATGTGAGGGCAGGCGGAGAGAGTTGGGAGACCCAGTACTTC.

About this clone itself: The sample carries other DNA sequences with the same CDR3. The chain has TRBV5-1 and TRBJ1-4; 10 nucleotides align to TRBD1. CDR1 is SGHRS, CDR2 YFSETQ, per germline. The ends lost 4 bases at V and 5 bases at J; junction bases unmatched: 2. The CDR3 runs 14 residues. The CDR3 bases are TGCGCCAGCAGCCTGGACAGGGGGAATGAAAAACTGTTTTTT. Protein: CASSLDRGNEKLFF.

The J gene is TRBJ1-1, the V gene TRBV9; D is unclear. CDR1 and CDR2 from the germline V gene are SGDLS and YYNGEE. The CDR3 runs 15 residues. With 4 bases removed from V and 7 bases from J, the gap between germline ends came to 20 bases. In DNA form, the CDR3 reads TGTGCCAGCAGCACCCAAGACCCCGGAGTTGGTGAAGCTTTCTTT. It encodes CASSTQDPGVGEAFF.

The chain carries TRBV6-5 and TRBJ2-5; unclear D gene. In germline, CDR1 is MNHEY, CDR2 SVGAGI. The CDR3 loop spans 11 amino acids. Between the trimmed V and J ends, which lost 8 bases and 5 bases, there was a span of 9 bases. CDR3 nucleotides: TGTGCCAGCCTATTTGCGGAGACCCAGTACTTC. Encoded protein: CASLFAETQYF.

The CDR3, as DNA: TGTGCCAGCAGCCCGGGACTAGCCAGGAATACGCAGTATTTT. Its translation: CASSPGLARNTQYF. The rearrangement uses TRBV6-5 and TRBJ2-3, with 9 bases that match TRBD2. Germline loops: CDR1 MNHEY, CDR2 SVGAGI. CDR3 size: 14 residues. J was trimmed by 7 bases and V by 6 bases; bases with no gene match: 8.

This chain links TRBV28 with TRBJ2-2, with a tentative D call TRBD1 (5 bases). This CDR3 is built from 15 residues. Trimming cost V 7 bases and J 4 bases, with 16 bases left between them. CDR1 is MDHEN, CDR2 SYDVKM, per germline. In nucleotides, the CDR3 is TGTGCCAGCAAGTATCCGACAGCCCTCACCGGGGAGCTGTTTTTT. The encoded protein is CASKYPTALTGELFF.

The rearrangement uses TRBV4-1 and TRBJ1-2; no firm D call. Germline CDR1 MGHRA, CDR2 YSYEKL. Trimming took off 0 bases at V and 4 bases at J, with 15 bases between the two ends. The CDR3 runs 16 residues. The CDR3 DNA reads as TGCGCCAGCAGCCAAGAATCGCGGGCGATCGGCTATGGCTACACCTTC. It is translated as CASSQESRAIGYGYTF.

With regard to this clone: Other nucleotide sequences from this sample produce the same CDR3. The CDR3 region has the DNA TGCGCCAGCAGTGAGCCTGGACAGGGGAACACTGAAGCTTTCTTT. It translates to CASSEPGQGNTEAFF. The rearrangement uses TRBV10-2 and TRBJ1-1; 8 bases line up with TRBD1. Per germline, CDR1 WSHSY and CDR2 SAAADI. CDR3 length: 15 residues. The ends lost 2 bases at V and 1 base at J; junction bases unmatched: 3.

There are a few counts of this clone. Other DNA sequences in this specimen translate into the identical CDR3. The chain is built from TRBV7-8 and TRBJ1-5, with a possible D match to TRBD1 (6 bases). Germline lookup yields CDR1 SGHVS and CDR2 FQNEAQ. The V gene lost 2 bases and the J gene lost 7 bases, with 9 bases spanning the gap. This CDR3 has 13 residues. The CDR3 loop is CASSLTGTQPQHF. CDR3 bases: TGTGCCAGCAGCTTAACAGGGACCCAGCCCCAGCATTTT.

The J gene is TRBJ1-1, the V gene TRBV2; a possible D gene is TRBD1 (5 bases). CDR3 size: 12 residues. CDR1 and CDR2 from the germline V gene are SNHLY and FYNNEI. With 9 bases removed from V and 5 bases from J, the gap between germline ends came to 13 bases. The CDR3 here is CASGGGRTEAFF. The CDR3, as DNA: TGTGCCAGTGGGGGAGGGCGGACTGAAGCTTTCTTT. The whole variable domain, filled in from reference TRBV2 and TRBJ1-1, reads EPEVTQTPSHQVTQMGQEVILRCVPISNHLYFYWYRQILGQKVEFLVSFYNNEISEKSEIFDDQFSVERPDGSNFTLKIRSTKLEDSAMYFCASGGGRTEAFFGQGTRLTVV.

Only one count was recorded for this clone. The rearrangement joins TRBV19 to TRBJ2-7, with D possibly TRBD2 on 5 matching bases. There are 16 residues in the CDR3. Trimming removed 1 base at V and 3 bases at J, with 16 bases between. Germline-derived CDR1 and CDR2 are LNHDA and SQIVND (reference sequence). The CDR3 bases are TGTGCCAGTAGTATAGGAGGGAATAGCGTAGACTACGAGCAGTACTTC. This codes for CASSIGGNSVDYEQYF.

The V and J genes are TRBV24-1 and TRBJ2-1, with a tentative D call TRBD2 (6 bases). Per the germline V gene, CDR1 is KGHDR and CDR2 is SFDVKD. The V and J ends lost 2 bases and 2 bases respectively, with 9 bases between them. This CDR3 has 15 residues. The CDR3 sequence is CATSDSGGPYNEQFF. The DNA of the CDR3 is TGTGCCACCAGTGATTCCGGGGGACCCTACAATGAGCAGTTCTTC.

The V and J genes are TRBV5-4 and TRBJ2-1; TRBD2 matches 9 bases. The CDR3 totals 20 residues. The J segment lost 7 bases and the V segment lost 0 bases, leaving 20 bases of the junction unmatched. Looked up from germline, CDR1 is SGHNT and CDR2 is YYREEE (reference sequence). This CDR3 reads CASSLAKGGPSGGPFNEQFF. The CDR3 DNA reads TGTGCCAGCAGCTTGGCCAAGGGGGGGCCCAGCGGGGGGCCCTTTAATGAGCAGTTCTTC.

This rearrangement joins TRBV11-2 to TRBJ2-7; 9 nucleotides align to TRBD1. Germline CDR1 reads SGHAT; CDR2 reads FQNNGV. Germline trimming cut 6 bases from V and 2 bases from J; bases unmatched to any gene: 5. The CDR3 runs 14 residues. This CDR3 reads CASSSTGGTYEQYF. CDR3 nucleotides: TGTGCCAGCAGTTCTACAGGGGGCACCTACGAGCAGTACTTC.

The V call is TRBV30, the J call TRBJ1-1; no clear D gene. V lost 1 base, J lost 8 bases, and 8 bases lay in between. Germline-derived CDR1 and CDR2 are GTSNPN and SVGIG (reference sequence). This CDR3 is built from 11 residues. For the CDR3, the DNA is TGTGCCTGGAGTGCGGGAGGGGAAGCTTTCTTT. It codes for CAWSAGGEAFF.

The chain has TRBV19 and TRBJ2-2; the D is unclear. Trimming stripped 2 bases from V and 7 bases from J, with 8 bases between. The length of the CDR3 is 13 residues. Germline V CDR1 and CDR2: LNHDA, SQIVND (reference sequence). The DNA for the CDR3 is TGTGCCAGTAGTATACTCTCCGGCGGGGAGCTGTTTTTT. Translating gives CASSILSGGELFF.

The gene calls are TRBV27 and TRBJ2-1; TRBD1 agrees at 8 bases. The CDR3 spans 16 residues. The V gene's germline CDR1 is MNHEY and CDR2 SMNVEV (reference sequence). V trimming: 5 bases; J trimming: 5 bases; junction bases outside the gene matches: 11. The CDR3 DNA reads TGTGCCAGCAGTATACCCGGACAGGGACCCAACAATGAGCAGTTCTTC. Translated, it gives CASSIPGQGPNNEQFF.

This clone was detected once. V and J are TRBV5-1 and TRBJ1-6; 8 bases are shared with TRBD1. V was pared by 4 bases and J by 8 bases, with 8 bases of the junction left unmatched. Germline CDR1 SGHRS, CDR2 YFSETQ. The CDR3 sequence is 15 residues long. The CDR3 DNA reads as TGCGCCAGCAGCACAGAACCGGACAGGGATTCACCCCTCCACTTT. As protein: CASSTEPDRDSPLHF.

The V call is TRBV5-4, the J call TRBJ2-2, with 7 nucleotides matching TRBD1. V shed 2 bases, J shed 4 bases, and the junction held 5 bases outside the gene matches. This CDR3 region has 15 residues. Looked up from germline, CDR1 is SGHNT and CDR2 is YYREEE (reference sequence). The CDR3 DNA reads TGTGCCAGCAGCTTTAAGGGGGCTGGCACCGGGGAGCTGTTTTTT. This gives the protein CASSFKGAGTGELFF.

The chain carries TRBV6-5 and TRBJ1-6; D may be TRBD1 (5 bases). CDR3 size: 14 residues. Between the trimmed V and J ends, which lost 9 bases and 3 bases, there was a span of 12 bases. Germline loops: CDR1 MNHEY, CDR2 SVGAGI. CDR3 sequence reads: CASPPDSYNSPLHF. The CDR3 DNA is TGTGCCAGTCCACCCGACAGCTATAATTCACCCCTCCACTTT.

The chain couples TRBV11-2 to TRBJ2-2, with D tentatively TRBD2 (7 bases). The V gene's germline CDR1 is SGHAT and CDR2 FQNNGV. The germline V and J ends were trimmed by 6 bases and 3 bases, with 14 bases remaining between them. The CDR3 sequence is 15 residues long. CDR3 DNA sequence: TGTGCCAGCAGTTCCGGGGGGCAATACACCGGGGAGCTGTTTTTT. It encodes CASSSGGQYTGELFF.

The gene calls are TRBV5-8 and TRBJ2-2, with D perhaps matching TRBD1 (6 bases). Germline V gene lookup returns CDR1 SGHTS and CDR2 YDEGEE. CDR3 length equals 15 residues. Trimming shortened V by 4 bases and J by 6 bases, and 16 bases separated the two germline ends. CDR3 protein: CASSPAQGRPGELFF. The CDR3 nucleotides are TGTGCCAGCAGCCCAGCACAGGGAAGGCCCGGGGAGCTGTTTTTT.

V is TRBV7-9 and J is TRBJ2-7; TRBD1 matches 10 bases. Germline CDR1 and CDR2: SEHNR and FQNEAQ (reference sequence). The ends lost 5 bases at V and 2 bases at J; junction bases unmatched: 6. The CDR3 extends over 15 amino acids. CDR3 DNA sequence: TGTGCCAGCAGCCACCGGGACAGGGGAGCCTACGAGCAGTACGTC. This translates into CASSHRDRGAYEQYV.

The chain employs TRBV6-1 and TRBJ1-6, with a tentative D call TRBD1 (5 bases). Trimming left V 0 bases short and J 9 bases short, with 9 bases between. The germline CDR1 and CDR2 sequences are MNHNS and SASEGT. The CDR3 spans 14 residues. The CDR3, as DNA: TGTGCCAGCAGTGAAGCGCCGGGGGGTTCACCCCTCCACTTT. Translated, it gives CASSEAPGGSPLHF.

The J gene is TRBJ2-4, the V gene TRBV10-3; D is possibly TRBD2 (5 bases). V was pared by 0 bases and J by 0 bases, with 6 bases between. Germline CDR1 ENHRY, CDR2 SYGVKD. The CDR3 loop spans 15 amino acids. Here the CDR3 reads CAISESGVAKNIQYF. CDR3 nucleotides: TGTGCCATCAGTGAGTCGGGAGTAGCCAAAAACATTCAGTACTTC.

The chain carries TRBV21-1 and TRBJ1-1; the DNA was not compared with TRBD1, the D call given in the table. TRBV21-1 is termed a pseudogene. This CDR3 is 15 amino acids long. CDR3 sequence: CASSKGGQGGTEAFF. CDR3 in DNA: TGTGCCAGCAGCAAAGGCGGACAGGGTGGGACTGAAGCTTTCTTT.

The chain is built from TRBV10-2 and TRBJ1-4; 8 bases align to TRBD1. The CDR3 loop spans 14 amino acids. The germline V gene encodes CDR1 WSHSY and CDR2 SAAADI. The junction had 3 bases not matched to a gene; V was cut back by 1 base and J by 8 bases. The CDR3 coding sequence is TGCGCCAGCAGTGAGTTCAGGGGGCAGGAAAAACTGTTTTTT. As protein: CASSEFRGQEKLFF.

V usage is TRBV27 and J usage is TRBJ1-6; 7 bases are shared with TRBD1. Germline V CDR1 and CDR2: MNHEY, SMNVEV (reference sequence). Trimming took 5 bases from V and 7 from J; bases not matched to a gene: 5. The CDR3 contains 14 residues. The DNA for the CDR3 is TGTGCCAGCAGTCCGCCAGGGGGGAATTCACCCCTCCACTTT. Translating gives CASSPPGGNSPLHF.

The CDR3 region has the DNA TGTGCCAGCAGTCCTTGGACAGGGGACGCTTTCTTT. The encoded protein is CASSPWTGDAFF. This chain links TRBV6-5 with TRBJ1-1, with 9 bases identical to TRBD1. The CDR3 sequence is 12 residues long. Germline trimming cut 5 bases from V and 11 bases from J; bases unmatched to any gene: 6. CDR1 is MNHEY, CDR2 SVGAGI, per germline.